This T cell receptor beta chain was sequenced during a study of shared clonotypes between healthy human individuals. Across the whole study: Three CD4 naive, three CD4 memory, two CD8 naive and one CD8 memory plate were used per donor. Broader study findings: With few donors, the genetic and exposure-history diversity represented was limited.

Comments on this clone: Its antigen is as yet unknown.

Positive CCR7 selection of CD45RO-negative cells yielded the naive CD8 cells, and terminally differentiated effector memory CD45RA+ cells were excluded. The study enrolled healthy HIV-negative adults without recent acute infections or vaccinations as donors. The protocol was immunoSEQ multiplex PCR, while the TCRdb copy is restricted to in-frame clones and leaves out a portion. The data hold about 2 million clones, with less than 95% observed a single time. The TCR sequence derives from a man aged 18 to 29 in good health. Sequencing was performed on naive CD8+ T cells sorted from blood.

The CDR3: CASSVVQAMNTEAFF. DNA for the CDR3: TGTGCCAGCAGCGTCGTACAGGCCATGAACACTGAAGCTTTCTTT. The J gene is TRBJ1-1, the V gene TRBV9, with a tentative D call TRBD1 (5 bases). The CDR3 extends over 15 amino acids. The V gene's germline CDR1 is SGDLS and CDR2 YYNGEE. V was trimmed by 2 bases and J by 0 bases, leaving 11 bases between them.